The 30 T cell receptor beta chains reported below all come from one sample, sequenced in a study of a mutant IDH1 vaccine in newly diagnosed glioma. Measured with immunoSEQ multiplex PCR; TCRdb has only the in-frame clones, and not every one. Among around 100,000 clones listed, around 79% were seen once. Indicated time point: baseline, week 1 (first vaccination visit). Treatment: pre-vaccination baseline after standard-of-care therapy. The sequencing used PBMCs, collected from a glioma patient treated with radiotherapy, temozolomide or both. The receptor source for this set is a man aged 40-49 years with glioma. Some clones in this sample may be carry-over from other donors' samples.

The chain joins TRBV6-5 to TRBJ1-1; D is possibly TRBD1 (6 bases). The CDR3 length is 13 residues. V lost 5 bases and J lost 6, with 13 bases in between. Germline values: CDR1 MNHEY, CDR2 SVGAGI. Here the CDR3 reads CASSPGGHPEAFF. In DNA, the CDR3 is TGTGCCAGCAGTCCTGGGGGGCACCCTGAAGCTTTCTTT.

This clone showed up just a few times. The chain joins TRBV11-2 to TRBJ2-1, with D unresolved. The CDR3 is made up of 16 amino acids. Between the trimmed V and J ends, which lost 3 bases and 1 base, there was a span of 13 bases. Per germline, CDR1 SGHAT and CDR2 FQNNGV. CDR3 region: CASSFFLTVSYNEQFF. DNA for the CDR3: TGTGCCAGCAGCTTCTTTTTGACGGTATCCTACAATGAGCAGTTCTTC.

This clone was seen once. The chain has TRBV7-9 and TRBJ2-7; D is ambiguous. Trimming cost V 5 bases and J 4 bases, with 18 bases left between them. Germline-derived CDR1 and CDR2 are SEHNR and FQNEAQ (reference sequence). This CDR3 has 15 amino acids. The CDR3 spells CASSPDGLQFYEQYF. The CDR3, as DNA: TGTGCCAGCAGCCCCGACGGGCTCCAGTTTTACGAGCAGTACTTC.

V is TRBV19 and J is TRBJ1-5, with TRBD1 matching 8 bases. This CDR3 contains 15 residues. J was trimmed by 2 bases and V by 5 bases; bases with no gene match: 5. The V gene's germline CDR1 is LNHDA and CDR2 SQIVND (reference sequence). In nucleotides, the CDR3 is TGTGCCAGTAGTGGCGGACAGGGCGGCAATCAGCCCCAGCATTTT. Amino acids: CASSGGQGGNQPQHF.

This chain connects TRBV7-5 to TRBJ1-4; TRBD1 is taken as the D call from the table, unchecked against the DNA. TRBV7-5 is labeled a pseudogene. The CDR3 contains 17 residues. CDR3 DNA: TGTGCCAGAAGCTTCGGGGACAGGGTAGGAACTAATGAAAAACTGTTTTTT. Translated: CARSFGDRVGTNEKLFF.

This chain links TRBV30 with TRBJ1-4; perhaps TRBD1 as D (6 bases). CDR1 is GTSNPN and CDR2 is SVGIG in the germline V gene (reference sequence). The CDR3 totals 16 residues. V lost 3 bases, J lost 4 bases, and 18 bases lay in between. The CDR3, as DNA: TGTGCCTGGAGGGGGACTAGGGGGACGGTTAATGAAAAACTGTTTTTT. It yields the protein CAWRGTRGTVNEKLFF.

CDR3 in DNA: TGTGCCAGCAGTGAAATTCCAGGTTCACCCCTCCACTTT. Amino acid sequence: CASSEIPGSPLHF. The V gene is TRBV2, the J gene TRBJ1-6; the D is unclear. Germline V CDR1 and CDR2: SNHLY, FYNNEI. This CDR3 region has 13 residues. V was trimmed by 2 bases and J by 9 bases, leaving 8 bases between them.

In its sample, this clone was seen once. The chain combines TRBV2 with TRBJ1-5; D perhaps matches TRBD1 (6 bases). The CDR3 consists of 14 residues. Germline V lookup: CDR1 SNHLY, CDR2 FYNNEI. With 1 base removed from V and 2 bases from J, the gap between germline ends came to 6 bases. The DNA of the CDR3 is TGTGCCAGCAGTGAAGACAGGGGCAATCAGCCCCAGCATTTT. This codes for CASSEDRGNQPQHF.

The V call is TRBV6-1, the J call TRBJ1-4; D is unresolved. The CDR3 sequence is 11 residues long. Germline CDR1 is MNHNS and CDR2 is SASEGT. V lost 4 bases, J lost 5 bases, and 2 bases lay in between. CDR3 region: CASSANEKLFF. Here the CDR3 DNA reads TGTGCCAGCAGTGCAAATGAAAAACTGTTTTTT.

This chain uses TRBV7-2 with TRBJ1-1; a possible D gene is TRBD1 (5 bases). Germline CDR1 is SGHTA and CDR2 is FQGNSA. Trimming took off 2 bases at V and 4 bases at J, with 11 bases between the two ends. The CDR3 contains 14 residues. CDR3 loop: CASSLLAGGTEAFF. DNA for the CDR3: TGTGCCAGCAGCTTACTGGCGGGGGGCACTGAAGCTTTCTTT.

The chain carries TRBV27 and TRBJ2-3, with D unresolved. Germline CDR1 reads MNHEY; CDR2 reads SMNVEV (reference sequence). Trimming took 2 bases from V and 5 from J, leaving 2 bases between them. This CDR3 spans 11 amino acids. DNA of the CDR3: TGTGCCAGCAGTTTAGGAGATACGCAGTATTTT. It yields the protein CASSLGDTQYF.

The chain links TRBV27 to TRBJ2-5; maybe TRBD1 (5 bases). V lost 5 bases and J lost 7, with 14 bases in between. The CDR3 spans 13 residues. Germline-derived CDR1 and CDR2 are MNHEY and SMNVEV (reference sequence). The CDR3 sequence is CASSLQEFGTQYF. CDR3 bases: TGTGCCAGCAGTCTACAGGAATTCGGGACCCAGTACTTC.

The chain uses TRBV6-5 and TRBJ1-2; D remains ambiguous. V gave up 8 bases and J gave up 0 bases, with 10 bases separating them. CDR1 MNHEY and CDR2 SVGAGI come from the germline V gene. This CDR3 is built from 13 residues. DNA for the CDR3: TGTGCCAGCTCCAGGACGGCTAACTATGGCTACACCTTC. Translation: CASSRTANYGYTF.

The gene calls are TRBV19 and TRBJ2-7, with D unresolved. V gave up 1 base and J gave up 2 bases, with 9 bases separating them. The CDR3 is 14 residues long. CDR1 and CDR2 (germline): LNHDA, SQIVND (reference sequence). The CDR3 sequence is CASSIGAFTYEQYF. DNA of the CDR3: TGTGCCAGTAGTATAGGCGCGTTTACCTACGAGCAGTACTTC.

This clone appeared a few times. Here the CDR3 reads CASKSQSLGGYTF. As DNA, the CDR3 is TGTGCCAGCAAGAGCCAGTCCTTGGGTGGCTACACCTTC. The J gene is TRBJ1-2, the V gene TRBV2, with D hard to call. Germline V gene sequence: CDR1 SNHLY, CDR2 FYNNEI. V lost 7 bases, J lost 7 bases, and 16 bases lay in between. The length of the CDR3 is 13 residues.

The chain links TRBV7-9 to TRBJ1-4, with TRBD1 matching 7 bases. The CDR3 is 14 residues long. The germline CDR1 and CDR2 sequences are SEHNR and FQNEAQ (reference sequence). Trimming took 5 bases from V and 7 from J; bases not matched to a gene: 7. CDR3 DNA sequence: TGTGCCAGCAGCCTACAGGGGAGGGTTGAAAAACTGTTTTTT. It translates to CASSLQGRVEKLFF. Full variable domain (remainder filled in from reference TRBV7-9 and TRBJ1-4): DTGVSQNPRHKITKRGQNVTFRCDPISEHNRLYWYRQTLGQGPEFLTYFQNEAQLEKSRLLSDRFSAERPKGSFSTLEIQRTEQGDSAMYLCASSLQGRVEKLFFGSGTQLSVL.

J is TRBJ2-5 and V is TRBV18, with 7 nucleotides matching TRBD1. The germline V gene has CDR1 KGHSH and CDR2 LQKENI. The CDR3 is made up of 16 amino acids. Trimming cost V 1 base and J 2 bases; bases outside gene matches: 7. CDR3 residues: CASSPQGAITQETQYF. In nucleotides, the CDR3 is TGTGCCAGCTCACCACAGGGGGCAATAACACAAGAGACCCAGTACTTC.

The rearrangement uses TRBV6-1 and TRBJ2-5; 10 bases map to TRBD1. Per germline, CDR1 MNHNS and CDR2 SASEGT. This CDR3 is built from 16 residues. Trimming took 3 bases from V and 4 from J; bases not matched to a gene: 8. The CDR3 here is CASSEFGTGVRETQYF. CDR3 coding DNA: TGTGCCAGCAGTGAGTTTGGGACAGGGGTACGAGAGACCCAGTACTTC.

The chain joins TRBV7-9 to TRBJ1-2; D remains unclear. The CDR3 length is 14 residues. Germline CDR1 and CDR2: SEHNR and FQNEAQ (reference sequence). With 5 bases removed from V and 7 bases from J, the gap between germline ends came to 17 bases. The CDR3 DNA follows: TGTGCCAGCAGCCCGGCCGATGGACCCCCTGGCTACACCTTC. As protein: CASSPADGPPGYTF. Full variable domain (outside the CDR3, taken from reference TRBV7-9 and TRBJ1-2): DTGVSQNPRHKITKRGQNVTFRCDPISEHNRLYWYRQTLGQGPEFLTYFQNEAQLEKSRLLSDRFSAERPKGSFSTLEIQRTEQGDSAMYLCASSPADGPPGYTFGSGTRLTVV.

As to this clone: Other nucleotide sequences in the sample specify the same CDR3. The rearrangement joins TRBV10-3 to TRBJ2-5, with 7 bases aligning to TRBD1. With 5 bases clipped from V and 2 bases from J, the junction kept 2 bases outside the gene matches. The germline gives CDR1 ENHRY, CDR2 SYGVKD. This CDR3 comprises 13 residues. DNA for the CDR3: TGTGCCATCAGTACAGGGGATCAAGAGACCCAGTACTTC. Translating gives CAISTGDQETQYF.

The J gene is TRBJ1-5, the V gene TRBV10-3; no clear D. This CDR3 is built from 14 residues. V was shortened by 10 bases and J by 6 bases, with 19 bases between the two germline ends. Germline V gene lookup returns CDR1 ENHRY and CDR2 SYGVKD. The DNA for the CDR3 is TGTGCCACCAGATCCGGGCTAGGGAGTCAGCCCCAGCATTTT. Its protein is CATRSGLGSQPQHF.

The J gene is TRBJ2-7, the V gene TRBV9; maybe TRBD1 (5 bases). The germline V and J ends were trimmed by 0 bases and 6 bases, with 7 bases remaining between them. This CDR3 region has 12 residues. In germline, CDR1 is SGDLS, CDR2 YYNGEE. The CDR3 DNA follows: TGTGCCAGCAGCGTAGGTGGGGCCGAGCAGTACTTC. It codes for CASSVGGAEQYF.

V gene TRBV5-4 combines with J gene TRBJ2-5; D unclear. The germline V and J ends were trimmed by 4 bases and 0 bases, with 7 bases remaining between them. CDR3 length equals 13 residues. Germline V lookup: CDR1 SGHNT, CDR2 YYREEE (reference sequence). The CDR3 loop reads CASSPQYQETQYF. CDR3 nucleotides: TGTGCCAGCAGCCCACAGTACCAAGAGACCCAGTACTTC.

This clone was counted many times. The chain recombines TRBV29-1 with TRBJ1-5; no definite D call. From germline, CDR1 is SQVTM and CDR2 ANQGSEA. The CDR3 runs 12 residues. V lost 4 bases and J 1 base, leaving 5 bases between the germline ends. The CDR3 DNA follows: TGCAGCGTTGGGACCAGCAATCAGCCCCAGCATTTT. Residues: CSVGTSNQPQHF.

The gene calls are TRBV6-5 and TRBJ2-7, with D perhaps TRBD1 (6 bases). V lost 0 bases, J lost 4 bases, and 13 bases lay in between. This CDR3 has 15 amino acids. Germline V gene sequence: CDR1 MNHEY, CDR2 SVGAGI. The CDR3 DNA sequence: TGTGCCAGCAGTTACTCCGCAGGGGAAGGGTACGAGCAGTACTTC. Amino acid sequence: CASSYSAGEGYEQYF.

V and J are TRBV4-2 and TRBJ2-7, with D unresolved. CDR1 and CDR2 (germline): LGHNA, YNFKEQ. The CDR3 length is 14 residues. V lost 0 bases, J lost 3 bases, and 9 bases lay in between. The CDR3 DNA reads as TGTGCCAGCAGCCAAGAAATGCGGAGCTACGAGCAGTACTTC. This codes for CASSQEMRSYEQYF.

The CDR3 DNA is TGTGCCAGCAGCCGGGAACAGGGGAAAAGTGGCTACACCTTC. It translates to CASSREQGKSGYTF. The rearrangement joins TRBV4-2 to TRBJ1-2; 7 nucleotides match TRBD1. V lost 4 bases, J lost 7 bases, and 9 bases stayed unmatched. CDR1 is LGHNA, CDR2 YNFKEQ, per germline. The CDR3 covers 14 residues.

The rearrangement links TRBV7-2 to TRBJ1-6; D unresolved. This CDR3 region has 14 residues. Germline CDR1 reads SGHTA; CDR2 reads FQGNSA. V gave up 1 base and J gave up 7 bases, with 8 bases separating them. CDR3 sequence (DNA): TGTGCCAGCAGCTTAGTGACACGAAATTCACCCCTCCACTTT. This translates into CASSLVTRNSPLHF.

This clone was picked up one time. The V call is TRBV4-2, the J call TRBJ1-2; 8 positions agree with TRBD1. Trimming at V came to 3 bases and at J to 6 bases, leaving 6 bases not matched to a gene. The germline V gene encodes CDR1 LGHNA and CDR2 YNFKEQ. The CDR3 is made up of 14 amino acids. For the CDR3, the DNA is TGTGCCAGCAGCCAGTCACCGGGACAGGATGGCTACACCTTC. This encodes CASSQSPGQDGYTF.

The chain recombines TRBV6-6 with TRBJ1-2; D uncertain. Germline CDR1 MNHNY, CDR2 SVGAGI (reference sequence). Trimming stripped 2 bases from V and 4 bases from J, with 14 bases between. The CDR3 sequence is 15 residues long. CDR3 loop: CASSYSDSMFYGYTF. CDR3 nucleotide sequence: TGTGCCAGCAGTTACAGCGACTCTATGTTCTATGGCTACACCTTC.